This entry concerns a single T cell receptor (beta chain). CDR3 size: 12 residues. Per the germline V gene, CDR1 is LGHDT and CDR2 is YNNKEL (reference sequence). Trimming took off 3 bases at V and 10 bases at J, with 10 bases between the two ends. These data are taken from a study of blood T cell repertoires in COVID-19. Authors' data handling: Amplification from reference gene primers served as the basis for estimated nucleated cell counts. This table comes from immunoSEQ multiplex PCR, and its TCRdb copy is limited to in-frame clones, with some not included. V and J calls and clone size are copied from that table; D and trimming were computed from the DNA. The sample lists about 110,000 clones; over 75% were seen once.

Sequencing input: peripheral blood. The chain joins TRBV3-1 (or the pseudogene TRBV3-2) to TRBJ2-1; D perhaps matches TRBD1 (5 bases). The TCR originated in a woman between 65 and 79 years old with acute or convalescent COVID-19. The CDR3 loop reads CASSHDRTEQFF. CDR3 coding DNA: TGTGCCAGCAGCCACGACAGAACAGAGCAGTTCTTC.